A single sample is the source of the 17 T cell receptor beta chains below, sequenced in a study of cytomegalovirus exposure and HLA in healthy donors (dated by TCRdb to about 2017). The protocol used for the library was the immunoSEQ multiplex PCR assay. A mixture of 60 forward primers for TCR Vbeta segments and 13 reverse primers for TCR Jbeta segments was used in the multiplex PCR. Not all clones reach the TCRdb copy of this immuneACCESS table, which keeps in-frame sequences only. Checked studies attribute under half of the gap to unresolved V genes and leave the rest unexplained. Across this sample there are about 140,000 clones, with about 77% seen only once. In total, the top ten clones hold roughly 1.3% of the sample. Sequencing was performed on PBMCs. Every receptor here comes from a woman in her forties in good health and CMV-seronegative.

For this clone: The germline gene is not matched at one end of the junction; a read error may be the cause. The V and J genes are TRBV6-1 and TRBJ1-5; tentative D call: TRBD1 (6 bases). Germline V gene lookup returns CDR1 MNHNS and CDR2 SASEGT. The length of the CDR3 is 16 residues. As DNA, the CDR3 is TGTGCCAGCAGTGCCTACAGGGCCCCTAGCCATCAGCCCCAGCATTTT. Its protein product is CASSAYRAPSHQPQHF.

The chain recombines TRBV7-3 with TRBJ1-1, with unresolved D. Germline assignment: CDR1 SGHTA and CDR2 FQGTGA. Trimming left V 2 bases short and J 1 base short, with 5 bases between. This CDR3 is built from 13 residues. This chain's CDR3 is CASSLSGNTEAFF. CDR3 DNA sequence: TGTGCCAGCAGCTTATCAGGGAACACTGAAGCTTTCTTT. Full variable domain (rest looked up from reference TRBV7-3 and TRBJ1-1): GAGVSQTPSNKVTEKGKYVELRCDPISGHTALYWYRQSLGQGPEFLIYFQGTGAADDSGLPNDRFFAVRPEGSVSTLKIQRTERGDSAVYLCASSLSGNTEAFFGQGTRLTVV.

The chain employs TRBV30 and TRBJ2-7, with D possibly being TRBD2 (6 bases). Trimming left V 2 bases short and J 5 bases short, with 13 bases between. Per the germline V gene, CDR1 is GTSNPN and CDR2 is SVGIG (reference sequence). The CDR3 length is 13 residues. The CDR3, as DNA: TGTGCCTGGAGTTGGAGGGCTCGTGACGAGCAGTACTTC. Translating it yields CAWSWRARDEQYF.

This clone was seen once. The chain carries TRBV15 and TRBJ1-5; 7 bases align to TRBD1. CDR1 is LNHNV, CDR2 YYDKDF, per germline (reference sequence). This CDR3 has 17 residues. V lost 1 base, J lost 4 bases, and 10 bases stayed unmatched. This chain's CDR3 is CATSRGTWTGGNQPQHF. In nucleotides, the CDR3 is TGTGCCACCAGCAGAGGAACGTGGACAGGAGGTAATCAGCCCCAGCATTTT.

The V call is TRBV4-1, the J call TRBJ1-2; D may be TRBD1 (5 bases). Per the germline V gene, CDR1 is MGHRA and CDR2 is YSYEKL. Trimming stripped 1 base from V and 0 bases from J, with 12 bases between. There are 16 residues in the CDR3. The CDR3 nucleotides are TGCGCCAGCAGCCAAGTCAGGGTTACCTCTAACTATGGCTACACCTTC. The encoded protein is CASSQVRVTSNYGYTF.

The chain couples TRBV7-8 to TRBJ2-1; 9 nucleotides match TRBD2. This CDR3 has 17 residues. In germline, CDR1 is SGHVS, CDR2 FQNEAQ. J lost 4 bases, V lost 1 base, and 8 bases had no gene match. DNA for the CDR3: TGTGCCAGCAGCTTAGAGTCTAGCGGGGAGATTTACAATGAGCAGTTCTTC. It encodes CASSLESSGEIYNEQFF.

The rearrangement joins TRBV19 to TRBJ1-2, with D possibly matching TRBD1 (5 bases). This CDR3 is 13 amino acids long. V lost 4 bases to trimming and J lost 6 bases, with 12 bases between them. CDR1 is LNHDA, CDR2 SQIVND, per germline (reference sequence). This CDR3 is CASSRDSGNGYTF. In nucleotides, the CDR3 is TGTGCCAGTAGTAGAGACAGCGGGAATGGCTACACCTTC.

This rearrangement joins TRBV28 to TRBJ1-5; 8 bases align to TRBD1. The CDR3 is made up of 15 amino acids. J lost 7 bases, V lost 7 bases, and 12 bases had no gene match. Germline loops: CDR1 MDHEN, CDR2 SYDVKM. CDR3 DNA sequence: TGTGCCAGCAATAAAGGACAGGGCAAGGGACAGCCCCAGCATTTT. The encoded protein is CASNKGQGKGQPQHF.

This chain joins TRBV4-3 and TRBJ2-2, with D perhaps TRBD1 (5 bases). Trimming took 2 bases from V and 0 from J, leaving 7 bases between them. The V gene's germline CDR1 is LGHNA and CDR2 YSLEER. This CDR3 has 15 residues. CDR3 sequence reads: CASSQPDTNTGELFF. In nucleotides, the CDR3 is TGCGCCAGCAGCCAACCGGACACGAACACCGGGGAGCTGTTTTTT.

V and J are TRBV27 and TRBJ1-5; 7 bases are a match to TRBD1. Germline assignment: CDR1 MNHEY and CDR2 SMNVEV (reference sequence). The CDR3 spans 14 residues. The J segment lost 2 bases and the V segment lost 8 bases, leaving 6 bases of the junction unmatched. The CDR3 protein is CASQRQGGNQPQHF. The CDR3 DNA follows: TGTGCCAGCCAGAGACAGGGCGGCAATCAGCCCCAGCATTTT.

This clone has more than one count but fewer than ten. This chain links TRBV5-1 with TRBJ1-6; a weak D match, TRBD1 (5 bases). Trimming stripped 4 bases from V and 6 bases from J, with 8 bases between. Per germline, CDR1 SGHRS and CDR2 YFSETQ. This CDR3 is built from 13 residues. The CDR3 nucleotides read TGCGCCAGCAGCCCCCAGGGTAATTCACCCCTCCACTTT. Protein: CASSPQGNSPLHF.

This clone was detected only a few times. The rearrangement joins TRBV4-3 to TRBJ1-2; D is undetermined. Trimming removed 0 bases from V and 2 bases from J, with 10 bases in between. The CDR3 spans 15 residues. The germline V gene encodes CDR1 LGHNA and CDR2 YSLEER. Here the CDR3 reads CASSQDRAGNYGYTF. The CDR3 DNA reads TGCGCCAGCAGCCAAGATCGCGCCGGGAACTATGGCTACACCTTC.

The genes are TRBV4-3 and TRBJ1-2; D call uncertain. This CDR3 region has 14 residues. CDR1 is LGHNA, CDR2 YSLEER, per germline. V lost 0 bases and J 1 base, leaving 6 bases between the germline ends. The CDR3 loop reads CASSQDWSNYGYTF. CDR3 coding DNA: TGCGCCAGCAGCCAAGACTGGAGTAACTATGGCTACACCTTC.

The chain employs TRBV30 and TRBJ2-4; TRBD2 aligns across 9 bases. CDR3 length equals 15 residues. The junction had 9 bases not matched to a gene; V was cut back by 3 bases and J by 6 bases. The germline gives CDR1 GTSNPN, CDR2 SVGIG (reference sequence). CDR3 sequence: CAWRPGGSGRNIQYF. CDR3 sequence (DNA): TGTGCCTGGAGGCCCGGGGGTAGCGGGAGAAACATTCAGTACTTC.

This clone occurred once. Other DNA sequences in this specimen translate into the identical CDR3. This chain links TRBV5-1 with TRBJ2-2; D is perhaps TRBD1 (7 bases). V dropped 3 bases and J dropped 4 bases, with 16 bases sitting between them. This CDR3 is built from 16 residues. Germline-derived CDR1 and CDR2 are SGHRS and YFSETQ. Here the CDR3 reads CASSWGDRTSTGELFF. The CDR3 nucleotides read TGCGCCAGCAGCTGGGGGGACAGAACTAGCACCGGGGAGCTGTTTTTT.

The CDR3 is CASRLDRGTEAFF. CDR3 DNA: TGTGCCAGCAGGCTCGACAGGGGGACTGAAGCTTTCTTT. The rearrangement joins TRBV7-3 to TRBJ1-1; 9 bases map to TRBD1. The V gene end was trimmed by 6 bases and the J gene end by 5 bases; junction bases not matched to a gene: 4. The CDR3 totals 13 residues. Germline CDR1 SGHTA, CDR2 FQGTGA.

The chain uses TRBV9 and TRBJ1-2, with 8 bases fitting TRBD1. Looked up from germline, CDR1 is SGDLS and CDR2 is YYNGEE. Trimming at V came to 2 bases and at J to 8 bases, leaving 8 bases not matched to a gene. The CDR3 covers 14 residues. The CDR3 reads CASSVADRAWGYTF. The DNA of the CDR3 is TGTGCCAGCAGCGTGGCGGACAGGGCCTGGGGCTACACCTTC.